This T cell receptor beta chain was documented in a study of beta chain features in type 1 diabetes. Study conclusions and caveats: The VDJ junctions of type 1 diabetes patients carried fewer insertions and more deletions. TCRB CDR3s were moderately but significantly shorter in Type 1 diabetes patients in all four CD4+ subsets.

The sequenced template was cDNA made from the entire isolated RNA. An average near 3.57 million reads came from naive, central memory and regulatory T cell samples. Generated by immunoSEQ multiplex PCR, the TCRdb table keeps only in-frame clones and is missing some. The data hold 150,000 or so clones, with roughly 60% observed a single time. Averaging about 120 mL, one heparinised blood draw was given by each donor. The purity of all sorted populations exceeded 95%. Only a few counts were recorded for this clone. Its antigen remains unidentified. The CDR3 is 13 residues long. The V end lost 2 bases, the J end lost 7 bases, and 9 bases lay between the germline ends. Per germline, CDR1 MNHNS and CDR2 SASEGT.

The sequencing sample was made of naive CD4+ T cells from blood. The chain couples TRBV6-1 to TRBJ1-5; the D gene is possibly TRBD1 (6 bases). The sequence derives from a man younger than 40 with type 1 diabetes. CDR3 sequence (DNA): TGTGCCAGCAGTGAAAGGGGGACGCAGCCCCAGCATTTT. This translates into CASSERGTQPQHF.